This is a list of T cell receptor beta chains from one sample in a study of control samples from healthy donors and cancer patients. Sequenced by immunoSEQ multiplex PCR; TCRdb stores in-frame clones only, minus some. The sample includes under 200,000 clones, approximately 96% of them seen just once. Input material: blood. The receptors were sampled from a woman aged 35 to 49 in good health. The CDR3 runs from the conserved cysteine through the conserved F or W. D genes are given only for firm matches. The size of a clone is reported for some rows only, either as once, few or many, or as a class for expanded clones.

V gene	clone size	D gene	J gene	CDR3 DNA	CDR3 protein
TRBV2	NA	NA	TRBJ1-5	TGTGCCAGCAGTGAGGGGGGGGCCCGAAATCAGCCCCAGCATTTT	CASSEGGARNQPQHF
TRBV9	NA	NA	TRBJ2-2	TGTGCCAGCCGCGGGGGCTCAAACACCGGGGAGCTGTTTTTT	CASRGGSNTGELFF
TRBV4-1	NA	NA	TRBJ2-1	TGCGCCAGCAGCAGGGGACTCTCGGCGGACTACAATGAGCAGTTCTTC	CASSRGLSADYNEQFF
TRBV2	NA	NA	TRBJ2-1	TGTGCCAGCAGCCAGGAGCCGAGGGCGGGCTCCTACAATGAGCAGTTCTTC	CASSQEPRAGSYNEQFF
TRBV5-1	NA	NA	TRBJ1-2	TGCGCCAGCAGCCGCCGGCCCCTTCCAGGAGACTATGGCTACACCTTC	CASSRRPLPGDYGYTF
TRBV11-2	NA	NA	TRBJ2-1	TGTGCCAGCAGCTTAGAATCGAACTCCTACAATGAGCAGTTCTTC	CASSLESNSYNEQFF
TRBV30	NA	TRBD1	TRBJ1-2	TGTGCCTGGAGTAGGACAGGGTCTAACTATGGCTACACCTTC	CAWSRTGSNYGYTF
TRBV6-5	NA	TRBD1	TRBJ1-2	TGTGCCAGCAGTTCCAGGGGGCTGAGCTATGGCTACACCTTC	CASSSRGLSYGYTF
TRBV25-1	NA	NA	TRBJ1-4	TGTGCCAGCAGGAGGGGGGAAAAACTGTTTTTT	CASRRGEKLFF
TRBV5-1	NA	NA	TRBJ1-1	TGCGCCAGCAGCTTGGAGACCCTCAACACTGAAGCTTTCTTT	CASSLETLNTEAFF
TRBV5-1	NA	NA	TRBJ1-1	TGCGCCAGCAGCCCCTCAGGTTCTGGAGAAGCTTTCTTT	CASSPSGSGEAFF
TRBV4-1	NA	NA	TRBJ2-7	TGCGCCAGCAGCCAAGACCATCGTCCTGCCCGGGGCCCCATCGCCGAGCAGTACTTC	CASSQDHRPARGPIAEQYF
TRBV5-1	NA	TRBD1	TRBJ1-2	TGCGCCAGCAGCACGGGGACAGGGATCTATGGCTACACCTTC	CASSTGTGIYGYTF
TRBV2	NA	NA	TRBJ2-1	TGTGCCAGCAGAGAGGACGGTAACAATGAGCAGTTCTTC	CASREDGNNEQFF
TRBV9	NA	TRBD1	TRBJ2-1	TGTGCCAGCAGCGGAGTGACAGGGCCCTACAATGAGCAGTTCTTC	CASSGVTGPYNEQFF
TRBV19	NA	NA	TRBJ2-7	TGTGCCAGTAGTCCCGCGGGGTATCAGCGCAGCTCCTACGAGCAGTACTTC	CASSPAGYQRSSYEQYF
TRBV10-3	NA	NA	TRBJ2-7	TGTGCCATCAGTGATGCCTCCCAATCCTACGAGCAGTACTTC	CAISDASQSYEQYF
TRBV5-5	NA	NA	TRBJ2-5	TGTGCCAGCAGCTTACCAGGGGAGGAGACCCAGTACTTC	CASSLPGEETQYF
TRBV6-2/TRBV6-3	NA	TRBD2	TRBJ2-5	TGTGCCAGCAGTTACGGGGGACTAGCGGGAGCAGAGACCCAGTACTTC	CASSYGGLAGAETQYF
TRBV14	NA	NA	TRBJ2-1	TGTGCCAGCAGCAAGGCATTAAAAGAGACGGATGAGCAGTTCTTC	CASSKALKETDEQFF
TRBV30	NA	NA	TRBJ2-6	TGTGCCTGGAGTGTCCCCGCCCCCACTGGGGCCAACGTCCTGACTTTC	CAWSVPAPTGANVLTF
TRBV19	once	TRBD1	TRBJ1-2	TGTGCCAGTACTCCCTCCACAGGGGCCGGGGGCTATGGCTACACCTTC	CASTPSTGAGGYGYTF
TRBV2	NA	NA	TRBJ1-5	TGTGCCAGCAGTGAAAGCCAGCCCCAGCATTTT	CASSESQPQHF
TRBV15	NA	TRBD1	TRBJ1-1	TGTGCCACCAGCAGAGAGAGGGGGCGCACTGAAGCTTTCTTT	CATSRERGRTEAFF
TRBV5-1	NA	TRBD2	TRBJ2-1	TGCGCCAGCAGCCCGTCCGGGACTACAAATCACAATGAGCAGTTCTTC	CASSPSGTTNHNEQFF
TRBV7-7	NA	TRBD2	TRBJ2-1	TGTGCCAGCAGCCCGGGGGGGCCCCTTTCCTACAATGAGCAGTTCTTC	CASSPGGPLSYNEQFF
TRBV5-1	NA	TRBD1	TRBJ1-5	TGCGCCAGCAGCCGGTGGGACAGCACAAATCAGCCCCAGCATTTT	CASSRWDSTNQPQHF
TRBV4-3	NA	TRBD1	TRBJ2-5	TGCGCCAGCAGCCAAGGACAGGGCTCTGAGACCCAGTACTTC	CASSQGQGSETQYF
TRBV29-1	NA	TRBD1	TRBJ2-3	TGCAGCGTTCAACAGGGGGCATCCACAGATACGCAGTATTTT	CSVQQGASTDTQYF
TRBV20-1	NA	NA	TRBJ1-1	TGCAGTGCTTCTTCTTACACTGAAGCTTTCTTT	CSASSYTEAFF
TRBV6-5	NA	TRBD1	TRBJ1-1	TGTGCCAGCAGTTACTCGATGGGACAGGGGACGGTTGAAGCTTTCTTT	CASSYSMGQGTVEAFF
TRBV19	NA	TRBD2	TRBJ2-1	TGTGCCAGTAAAATTGCGGGGGGATACAATGAGCAGTTCTTC	CASKIAGGYNEQFF
TRBV19	NA	TRBD1	TRBJ2-1	TGTGCCAGTAGCACCGGGACAGGCTACAATGAGCAGTTCTTC	CASSTGTGYNEQFF
TRBV29-1	NA	NA	TRBJ1-6	TGCAGCGTGGGGACGACAGATTCACCCCTCCACTTT	CSVGTTDSPLHF
TRBV5-5	NA	NA	TRBJ1-1	TGTGCCAGCAGCTTGGTTTATGGGACTATGAACACTGAAGCTTTCTTT	CASSLVYGTMNTEAFF
TRBV7-2	NA	TRBD2	TRBJ2-1	TGTGCCAGCAGCTTAAGCGGGACCTACAATGAGCAGTTCTTC	CASSLSGTYNEQFF
TRBV2	NA	TRBD2	TRBJ2-3	TGTGCCAGCACTCCCGGGACTAGCGGGAGTAATACGCAGTATTTT	CASTPGTSGSNTQYF
TRBV30	NA	NA	TRBJ1-2	TGTGCCTGGGAGTCAGGGTTTGGCTACACCTTC	CAWESGFGYTF
TRBV2	NA	NA	TRBJ1-5	TGTGCCAGCAGCGTAGGAAGGGGTGGTCAGCCCCAGCATTTT	CASSVGRGGQPQHF
TRBV4-1	NA	NA	TRBJ2-7	TGCGCCAGCAGCCAAGGTCGCGGCCAGTACGAGCAGTACTTC	CASSQGRGQYEQYF
TRBV10-3	NA	TRBD1	TRBJ2-1	TGTGCCATCAGCGTTGGGGACAGGAGACGCAATGAGCAGTTCTTC	CAISVGDRRRNEQFF
TRBV29-1	NA	TRBD1	TRBJ1-1	TGCAGCGGGGGACAGGGGGTTGACACTGAAGCTTTCTTT	CSGGQGVDTEAFF
TRBV12-3/TRBV12-4	NA	NA	TRBJ1-6	TGTGCCAGCGCTAGTTTACGGTCACCCCTCCACTTT	CASASLRSPLHF
TRBV12-5	NA	TRBD2	TRBJ2-5	TGTGCTAGTGGTCCCGGACTAGCGGGAGGGCAGGAGACCCAGTACTTC	CASGPGLAGGQETQYF
TRBV6-5	NA	TRBD1	TRBJ2-7	TGTGCCAGCAAGTCGACAGGGGGCTTCTACGAGCAGTACTTC	CASKSTGGFYEQYF
TRBV6-1	NA	NA	TRBJ1-2	TGTGCCAGCAGTGAGGGTTTTGGCTACACCTTC	CASSEGFGYTF